One sample yielded the 8 T cell receptor beta chains listed below, sequenced in a study of blood T cells in healthy people across ages. Primed by a sample-barcoded 5' primer and a J-beta primer mix, a second PCR proceeded for 7 to 11 cycles. MiXCR, run by TCRdb on the 5' RACE reads, gives a single entry per CDR3 protein. In the table there are about 670,000 distinct CDR3 sequences, less than 45% of which are singletons. Material for sequencing was blood. These receptors were obtained from an older man in good health.

This clonotype was recorded only once. This may arise from a read error, as a much more abundant clone is one base away. The chain has TRBV6-2 or TRBV6-3 and TRBJ2-7; TRBD2 aligns across 11 bases. Germline V gives CDR1 MNHEY, CDR2 SVGEGT. Unmatched junction bases numbered 9, after V lost 7 bases and J lost 7 bases. The CDR3 spans 14 residues. CDR3 in amino acids: CASIDSGRANEQYF. In nucleotides, the CDR3 is TGTGCCAGCATTGATAGCGGGAGGGCCAATGAGCAGTACTTC.

Regarding this clonotype: Being one base from a much bigger clone, this may be a read error. The chain combines TRBV29-1 with TRBJ2-5; the D is unclear. CDR3 length equals 14 residues. From germline, CDR1 is SQVTM and CDR2 ANQGSEA. The CDR3 loop reads CSVGRAQYQETRYF. The CDR3 DNA reads as TGCAGCGTTGGACGGGCCCAATATCAAGAGACCCGGTACTTC.

Concerning this clonotype itself: This may stem from a read error, because a much larger clone lies one nucleotide away. The CDR3 does not end in the conserved phenylalanine or tryptophan, so this is likely a read error. The V call is TRBV20-1, the J call TRBJ1-2; 7 bases are shared with TRBD1. CDR3 length: 12 amino acids. In germline, CDR1 is DFQATT, CDR2 SNEGSKA (reference sequence). The V gene end was trimmed by 7 bases and the J gene end by 7 bases; junction bases not matched to a gene: 9. This CDR3 is CSVMRGRGGYTI. The CDR3 region has the DNA TGCAGTGTTATGAGGGGGCGCGGTGGCTACACCATC.

Only one count was recorded for this clonotype. The CDR3 DNA follows: TGCAGTGCGGGACAGGGGGCGCGGCTTGACTACACCTTC. This codes for CSAGQGARLDYTF. The chain has TRBV20-1 and TRBJ1-2; 12 bases align to TRBD1. The CDR3 spans 13 residues. Germline V lookup: CDR1 DFQATT, CDR2 SNEGSKA (reference sequence). The V and J ends lost 6 bases and 10 bases, in that order; junction bases with no gene match: 9.

This clonotype showed up many times. This chain connects TRBV29-1 to TRBJ2-3, with 11 positions matching TRBD2. Germline V gene sequence: CDR1 SQVTM, CDR2 ANQGSEA. CDR3 length equals 15 residues. The junction had 10 bases not matched to a gene; V was cut back by 3 bases and J by 8 bases. The chain's CDR3 is CSVDALAGEGGTQYF. The DNA of the CDR3 is TGCAGCGTTGACGCACTAGCGGGAGAGGGGGGTACGCAGTATTTT.

The chain recombines TRBV6-2 or TRBV6-3 with TRBJ2-7; 12 nucleotides match TRBD2. The CDR3 totals 15 residues. V shed 5 bases and J 1 base; nucleotides not matched to a gene: 3. Germline CDR1 reads MNHEY; CDR2 reads SVGEGT. The CDR3 loop reads CASSPLAGGSYEQYF. In nucleotides, the CDR3 is TGTGCCAGCAGTCCCCTAGCGGGAGGGTCCTACGAGCAGTACTTC.

The chain combines TRBV6-2 or TRBV6-3 with TRBJ1-1; no firm D call. CDR1 and CDR2 (germline): MNHEY, SVGEGT. V was clipped by 6 bases and J by 5 bases, with 10 bases between them. The CDR3 totals 12 residues. The CDR3, as DNA: TGTGCCAGCAGACGGACTGTGACTGAAGCTTTCTTT. Translated, it gives CASRRTVTEAFF.

To note about this clonotype: A junction boundary mismatches the germline segment, possibly from a read error. The chain combines TRBV24-1 with TRBJ2-1; 12 positions match TRBD1. Germline V gives CDR1 KGHDR, CDR2 SFDVKD. CDR3 length: 14 residues. CDR3 sequence reads: CAPSVAGTGGEQFF. In DNA form, the CDR3 reads TGTGCCCCCAGTGTTGCCGGGACAGGGGGCGAGCAGTTCTTC.